This T cell receptor beta chain was captured in a study of blood T cell repertoires in COVID-19. Study as a whole: COVID-19 samples collected from the United States, Italy and Spain covered acute and convalescent phases.

Grouping used clinical history reported by participants in a survey and questionnaire. This CDR3 has 12 residues. V lost 6 bases and J lost 0, with 4 bases in between. Authors' data handling: Nucleated cell number was recorded as an estimate derived from reference gene primer amplification. The data were produced by immunoSEQ multiplex PCR, yet TCRdb's version contains in-frame clones alone and is incomplete. The D gene and trimming were derived from the DNA, and the V and J assignments and clone size from that table. The table lists approximately 150,000 clones, approximately 84% of them singletons, with around 3.7% in the top ten.

Sequencing used PBMCs or T cells enriched from blood (not recorded which). This receptor was identified in a woman aged 45-65 years with acute COVID-19. The chain has TRBV12-3 or TRBV12-4 and TRBJ2-3; D not resolved. CDR3: CASSRSTDTQYF. The CDR3 nucleotides read TGTGCCAGCAGCAGAAGCACAGATACGCAGTATTTT.